The 8 T cell receptor beta chains reported below all come from one sample, sequenced in a study of early T cells in non-severe SARS-CoV-2 infection. Each CDR3 protein gets one entry after TCRdb re-called the 5' RACE reads with MiXCR. The sample comprises about 33,000 distinct CDR3 sequences, 5% of which are singletons, and 12% to 15% rests with the top ten. Sequencing was done on a sample of whole blood. These TCRs come from an adult who was a healthcare worker with PCR-confirmed SARS-CoV-2 infection or an uninfected control (not recorded which).

This clonotype was counted at least ten times. V and J are TRBV12-3 or TRBV12-4 and TRBJ1-2; 9 bases line up with TRBD1. J lost 9 bases, V lost 0 bases, and 2 bases had no gene match. This CDR3 is built from 13 residues. Written as DNA, the CDR3 is TGTGCCAGCAGTTTAGCGGACAGGGGTAGCTACACCTTC. As protein: CASSLADRGSYTF.

This clonotype was counted many times. The CDR3 DNA reads TGTGCCAGCGACGAGGGACAAGGAGCTTTCTTT. It specifies CASDEGQGAFF. The genes are TRBV12-3 or TRBV12-4 and TRBJ1-1, with D perhaps matching TRBD1 (6 bases). Trimming removed 8 bases at V and 10 bases at J, with 14 bases between. The CDR3 consists of 11 residues.

This clonotype was seen repeatedly, ten times or more. This chain uses TRBV5-5 with TRBJ2-3; D gene unclear. The CDR3 is 13 amino acids. Germline V gene lookup returns CDR1 SGHKS and CDR2 YYEKEE (reference sequence). Trimming left V 5 bases short and J 8 bases short, with 15 bases between. CDR3 bases: TGTGCCAGCAGTTCAACCTATTCAAGTACGCAGTATTTT. It codes for CASSSTYSSTQYF. Full variable domain (rest looked up from reference TRBV5-5 and TRBJ2-3): DAGVTQSPTHLIKTRGQQVTLRCSPISGHKSVSWYQQVLGQGPQFIFQYYEKEERGRGNFPDRFSARQFPNYSSELNVNALLLGDSALYLCASSSTYSSTQYFGPGTRLTVL.

In its sample, this clonotype was seen many times. The chain employs TRBV7-6 and TRBJ2-1; 8 bases are shared with TRBD1. Looked up from germline, CDR1 is SGHVS and CDR2 is FNYEAQ. V gave up 6 bases and J gave up 2 bases; unmatched junction bases: 6. CDR3 size: 15 residues. This CDR3 is CASRYRDRPYNEQFF. For the CDR3, the DNA is TGTGCCAGCAGGTACCGGGACAGGCCCTACAATGAGCAGTTCTTC.

Many counts were recorded for this clonotype. The chain couples TRBV30 to TRBJ2-5; 7 positions agree with TRBD1. The germline V gene encodes CDR1 GTSNPN and CDR2 SVGIG (reference sequence). V shed 0 bases, J shed 4 bases, and the junction held 2 bases outside the gene matches. The CDR3 has 13 residues. Here the CDR3 reads CAWSVKGAETQYF. The CDR3 DNA sequence: TGTGCCTGGAGTGTTAAGGGGGCAGAGACCCAGTACTTC.

This clonotype was recorded many times. The CDR3 loop reads CASSDSLAGNTGELFF. The CDR3 nucleotides read TGCGCCAGCAGTGACTCACTAGCGGGTAACACCGGGGAGCTGTTTTTT. This chain uses TRBV10-1 with TRBJ2-2, with TRBD2 matching over 9 bases. The trim removed 3 bases at V and 2 bases at J, leaving 4 bases unmatched. CDR1 is WNHNN and CDR2 is SYGVQD in the germline V gene (reference sequence). CDR3 length: 16 amino acids.

This clonotype was observed a few times. The genes are TRBV3-1 and TRBJ2-6; D may be TRBD2 (5 bases). The CDR3 consists of 15 residues. V shed 5 bases and J shed 0 bases, with 8 bases lying between them. Germline CDR1 LGHDT, CDR2 YNNKEL (reference sequence). CDR3 sequence reads: CASSRENSGANVLTF. Written as DNA, the CDR3 is TGTGCCAGCAGCAGGGAGAACTCTGGGGCCAACGTCCTGACTTTC.

This clonotype was observed a handful of times. This sequence joins TRBV9 and TRBJ2-1; TRBD1 might be the D (5 bases). Trimming removed 0 bases at V and 1 base at J, with 8 bases between. This CDR3 is built from 15 residues. Germline assignment: CDR1 SGDLS and CDR2 YYNGEE. In DNA form, the CDR3 reads TGTGCCAGCAGCGTAGATCAGGGATCCTACAATGAGCAGTTCTTC. This codes for CASSVDQGSYNEQFF.